This paragraph reports one TCR beta chain. This entry belongs to a study of blood T cell repertoires in COVID-19. Whole-study context: Acute and convalescent COVID-19 specimens originated in the United States, Italy and Spain. Sources were T cells, B-cell-depleted T cells, or PBMCs; the material itself was cDNA or gDNA.

Trimming took off 6 bases at V and 5 bases at J, with 22 bases between the two ends. Looked up from germline, CDR1 is ENHRY and CDR2 is SYGVKD. CDR3 length: 16 residues. Seattle's cohort entered during active infection and was followed longitudinally. In the authors' workflow: Estimates of nucleated cell counts were drawn from the amplification of reference gene primers. Method: immunoSEQ multiplex PCR; TCRdb's copy keeps in-frame clones and lacks some. The D gene and trimming were derived from the DNA, and the V and J assignments and clone size from that table. In the table there are about 240,000 clones, approximately 78% of which are singletons.

This sequence joins TRBV10-3 and TRBJ1-1, with a weak D call TRBD1 (6 bases). This TCR was recovered from an elderly woman with COVID-19, enrolled during active disease. The sequencing sample was made of peripheral blood. This chain's CDR3 is CAISQQIYRVGTEAFF. The CDR3 DNA is TGTGCCATCAGCCAGCAGATCTACAGGGTAGGAACTGAAGCTTTCTTT.